The source of this T cell receptor (beta chain) is a study of T cells after yellow fever vaccination (dated by TCRdb to the late 2010s). Background on the whole study: The SMART-Seq v4 Ultra Low Input RNA kit was used to prepare libraries from fractions with low cell numbers. Bulk TCR alpha and beta repertoires were sequenced longitudinally to track T-cell clones before and after primary and booster YFV17D yellow fever vaccination. Two healthy male donors, one aged 18 to 30 and one aged 30 to 40 years, made up the cohort. Blood was collected at multiple timepoints before and after primary and secondary immunization, and bulk PBMC replicates and cell subsets were isolated.

The sample's treatment or condition, from its label and the paper: live attenuated yellow fever vaccine strain. At each blood-draw timepoint, two biological replicates of bulk PBMCs were collected. A standard Ficoll-Paque protocol was used to isolate PBMCs from peripheral blood. TriZol was used to extract RNA from bulk PBMCs, from CD4 and CD8 fractions, and from dextramer-positive and dextramer-negative fractions. The investigation overall reported the following: A small fraction of clonotypes showed up in both the CD4 and CD8 compartments, probably as a result of convergent recombination. Computational filtering was needed because FACS-sorted repertoires could contain abundant contaminating clonotypes from the bulk population. Most clones expanded after primary vaccination (about 95% of CD4 and approximately 86% of CD8) were re-detected after the booster, suggesting that broad memory maintenance occurred. Only a couple of donors were included in the study, so the extent to which the findings can be generalized is limited. The secondary T-cell response was found to be weaker but faster than the primary response, with a peak reached on day 5 rather than on day 15.

Here V drops 5 bases and J drops 4 bases, and the junction holds 6 bases not matched to any gene. Inclusive of the bounding cysteine and phenylalanine, the CDR3 is 16 residues long. The DNA shown is the 48-base CDR3, in frame from base 1. The germline V gene (reference sequence) provides CDR1 SEHNR and CDR2 FQNEAQ. TCR cDNA was made using 5'RACE template switching, a step that added a universal primer site and unique molecular identifiers. Priming for cDNA synthesis came from both the TCR alpha and TCR beta constant segments. Two PCR steps were used to amplify libraries, with sample barcodes and sequencing adapters being added in the second step. Sequencing of the libraries was done on either Illumina HiSeq 2500 (2x100 bp) or NovaSeq (2x150 bp). As for the authors' bioinformatics: Reads were demultiplexed and collapsed into UMI consensus sequences with MIGEC, and V(D)J alignment was performed with MiXCR. Vaccine-responding clonotypes were identified with edgeR using replicate PBMC samples, with FDR below 0.01 and a log2 fold change above 5 up to day 15 being required. Bulk clonotypes were assigned CD4 or CD8 identity according to which sequenced CD4 or CD8 repertoire held them at higher abundance. The public reads were reanalyzed by TCRdb: fastp trimming at Q25, MiXCR alignment, in-frame beta chains only. All rows with the same CDR3 protein become a single entry with the most common DNA and genes. The V and J calls were not made by the authors but by TCRdb's processing. The table for this sample lists 400,000 to 650,000 distinct CDR3 sequences; 21% of them were counted only once. About 17% of the sample is taken by the ten largest.

In its sample, this clonotype was seen a few times. Its antigen is not yet known. Per-nucleotide qualities are absent, and no much larger clonotype sits a single base away. The sample in question was PBMCs, obtained roughly 20 days after the first yellow fever vaccination. The receptor was isolated from a man aged 18-30 years who received the YFV17D yellow fever vaccine. The sequence is built from TRBV7-9 and TRBJ2-5, and TRBD2 aligns with 14 junction nucleotides. The CDR3 protein sequence reads: CASSAPGLAGAETQYF. Here is the DNA: TGTGCCAGCAGCGCCCCGGGACTAGCGGGGGCAGAGACCCAGTACTTC.